This T cell receptor beta chain came from a study of T cells of healthy individuals. A single record per CDR3 protein comes from TCRdb applying MiXCR to the 5' RACE reads. The table records approximately 100,000 distinct CDR3 sequences, approximately 15% of them present only once. Germline values: CDR1 LGHNA, CDR2 YSLEER. The V and J ends lost 4 bases and 9 bases respectively, with 10 bases between them. The length of the CDR3 is 12 residues. The chain combines TRBV4-3 with TRBJ2-1; D not resolved. The TCR originated in a human donor in good health. The CDR3 reads CASSRMTGEQFF. DNA for the CDR3: TGCGCCAGCAGCCGAATGACTGGTGAGCAGTTCTTC.